These 18 T cell receptor beta chains originate from one sample sequenced in a study of blood T cells in healthy people across ages. The authors ran a second PCR of 7 to 11 cycles using a sample-barcoded 5' primer and a J-beta primer mix. TCRdb recomputed calls from the 5' RACE reads with MiXCR, one row per CDR3 protein. The sample yields around 790,000 distinct CDR3 sequences, around 42% seen once. The sample consisted of blood. These receptors came from a man in his 60s in good health.

The chain employs TRBV19 and TRBJ1-5; maybe TRBD1 (5 bases). Germline V lookup: CDR1 LNHDA, CDR2 SQIVND (reference sequence). Trimming pared 3 bases from V and 4 bases from J, leaving 10 bases between. This CDR3 has 14 amino acids. The CDR3 is CASSMGLRNQPQHF. CDR3 DNA sequence: TGTGCCAGTAGTATGGGGCTAAGGAATCAGCCCCAGCATTTT.

This clonotype was seen repeatedly, ten times or more. The rearrangement links TRBV3-1 to TRBJ2-1; TRBD2 aligns across 10 bases. Germline CDR1 and CDR2: LGHDT and YNNKEL (reference sequence). With V trimmed by 2 bases and J by 10 bases, 5 bases remained unmatched. This CDR3 has 14 amino acids. CDR3 sequence: CASSQTSGVKEQFF. In nucleotides, the CDR3 is TGTGCCAGCAGCCAAACTAGCGGGGTCAAAGAGCAGTTCTTC.

Remarks on this clonotype: This may be a read error, as it is one base from a much larger clone. This chain joins TRBV27 and TRBJ2-1; no firm D call. The DNA end is more similar to TRBJ2-7, so the J call may be wrong. The CDR3 runs 15 residues. Germline V gives CDR1 MNHEY, CDR2 SMNVEV (reference sequence). The CDR3 sequence is CASSLSNPVYNEQYF. The CDR3 DNA reads as TGTGCCAGCAGTTTATCCAATCCGGTGTACAATGAGCAGTACTTC.

This clonotype was observed a few times. The V call is TRBV4-3, the J call TRBJ2-7; 10 bases are shared with TRBD1. The V and J ends lost 3 bases and 4 bases, in that order; junction bases with no gene match: 9. Germline CDR1 reads LGHNA; CDR2 reads YSLEER. This CDR3 region has 16 residues. As DNA, the CDR3 is TGCGCCAGCAGCCAGGGGCCCCCGGGACAGGGGTACGAGCAGTACTTC. Its protein product is CASSQGPPGQGYEQYF.

This clonotype was seen a few times. CDR3 nucleotide sequence: TGTGCCAGCAGCTTCCAGGGAGGTCGCACAGATACGCAGTATTTT. Protein product: CASSFQGGRTDTQYF. V and J are TRBV5-6 and TRBJ2-3, with a weak D call TRBD2 (6 bases). V lost 2 bases and J lost 1, with 11 bases in between. This CDR3 spans 15 amino acids. Germline-derived CDR1 and CDR2 are SGHDT and YYEEEE.

This chain connects TRBV20-1 to TRBJ2-1; either TRBD1 or TRBD2 may fit D (5 bases each). Germline assignment: CDR1 DFQATT and CDR2 SNEGSKA (reference sequence). V shed 6 bases and J shed 8 bases, with 20 bases lying between them. This CDR3 region has 14 residues. The CDR3 DNA reads as TGCAGTGCCCTAGGGACCCGGCAAGACGATGAGCAGTTCTTC. It encodes CSALGTRQDDEQFF.

This chain links TRBV6-2 or TRBV6-3 with TRBJ2-7, with TRBD2 as a possible D gene (5 bases). Germline-derived CDR1 and CDR2 are MNHEY and SVGEGT. This CDR3 spans 15 amino acids. Between the trimmed V and J ends, which lost 0 bases and 0 bases, there was a span of 9 bases. This CDR3 is CASSYSTAGSYEQYF. The CDR3 DNA reads as TGTGCCAGCAGTTACTCGACCGCGGGCTCCTACGAGCAGTACTTC.

This chain uses TRBV7-9 with TRBJ2-1, with 9 bases lining up with TRBD2. Germline CDR1 reads SEHNR; CDR2 reads FQNEAQ (reference sequence). CDR3 length: 15 amino acids. The junction had 8 bases not matched to a gene; V was cut back by 1 base and J by 10 bases. The CDR3 bases are TGTGCCAGCAGCTTAGTGGTAGCGGGGGCTGGAGAGCAGTTCTTC. This encodes CASSLVVAGAGEQFF.

The chain combines TRBV11-2 with TRBJ2-3; 8 positions agree with TRBD2. Trimming at V came to 7 bases and at J to 0 bases, leaving 6 bases not matched to a gene. Germline CDR1 reads SGHAT; CDR2 reads FQNNGV. The length of the CDR3 is 15 residues. CDR3 residues: CASISSGLSTDTQYF. For the CDR3, the DNA is TGTGCCAGCATATCTAGCGGGCTGAGCACAGATACGCAGTATTTT.

This clonotype appeared a few times. J is TRBJ2-7 and V is TRBV7-2; 15 nucleotides match TRBD2. TRBJ2-5 explains the end of the DNA better; the J call may be wrong. The CDR3 runs to 15 residues. CDR1 SGHTA and CDR2 FQGNSA come from the germline V gene. CDR3 bases: TGTGCCAGCAGCACGGGACTAGCGGGGGGAAAGACCCAGTACTTC. Protein: CASSTGLAGGKTQYF.

This clonotype was observed many times. V usage is TRBV4-1 and J usage is TRBJ2-7, with TRBD1 identical over 9 bases. Germline trimming cut 3 bases from V and 0 bases from J; bases unmatched to any gene: 3. CDR3 size: 15 residues. The germline gives CDR1 MGHRA, CDR2 YSYEKL. Here the CDR3 reads CASSQGTGSSYEQYF. CDR3 DNA sequence: TGCGCCAGCAGCCAGGGGACAGGGAGCTCCTACGAGCAGTACTTC.

This clonotype occurred a few times. This chain uses TRBV29-1 with TRBJ2-1; TRBD1 aligns across 9 bases. Germline CDR1 reads SQVTM; CDR2 reads ANQGSEA. V was pared by 7 bases and J by 6 bases, with 7 bases of the junction left unmatched. The CDR3 is 13 residues long. In DNA, the CDR3 is TGCAGCGCGTCCCGGGACAGGGTCAATGAGCAGTTCTTC. Translation: CSASRDRVNEQFF.

A few counts support this clonotype. The chain combines TRBV11-2 with TRBJ2-7; 7 bases align to TRBD2. This CDR3 region has 17 residues. In germline, CDR1 is SGHAT, CDR2 FQNNGV. V gave up 3 bases and J gave up 0 bases; unmatched junction bases: 11. The chain's CDR3 is CASSFEVFRTSSYEQYF. The CDR3 DNA is TGTGCCAGCAGCTTTGAGGTGTTTCGGACTAGCTCCTACGAGCAGTACTTC.

The V gene is TRBV11-2, the J gene TRBJ2-1; D may be TRBD1 (6 bases). CDR3 length: 15 residues. Germline-derived CDR1 and CDR2 are SGHAT and FQNNGV. V lost 3 bases and J lost 4, with 13 bases in between. The CDR3 bases are TGTGCCAGCAGCTTCGAATGGGGACATTACAATGAGCAGTTCTTC. It encodes CASSFEWGHYNEQFF. The full variable domain, with the rest looked up from reference TRBV11-2 and TRBJ2-1, is EAGVAQSPRYKIIEKRQSVAFWCNPISGHATLYWYQQILGQGPKLLIQFQNNGVVDDSQLPKDRFSAERLKGVDSTLKIQPAKLEDSAVYLCASSFEWGHYNEQFFGPGTRLTVL.

This chain connects TRBV7-9 to TRBJ1-2; D remains ambiguous. Trimming cost V 2 bases and J 6 bases, with 13 bases left between them. The CDR3 is made up of 14 amino acids. Germline V gene sequence: CDR1 SEHNR, CDR2 FQNEAQ (reference sequence). Here the CDR3 DNA reads TGTGCCAGCAGCTTAACCGAAACAGTCGATGGCTACACCTTC. Encoded protein: CASSLTETVDGYTF.

The CDR3 nucleotides are TGCGCCAGCAGCCAAGCACAGGGGGCGAGGACTGAAGCTTTCTTT. Protein product: CASSQAQGARTEAFF. This chain uses TRBV4-3 with TRBJ1-1; 9 positions agree with TRBD1. The CDR3 is made up of 15 amino acids. Germline trimming cut 1 base from V and 5 bases from J; bases unmatched to any gene: 5. Germline CDR1 reads LGHNA; CDR2 reads YSLEER.

Only a few counts were recorded for this clonotype. The rearrangement joins TRBV7-2 to TRBJ2-7, with TRBD1 matching over 10 bases. CDR1 SGHTA and CDR2 FQGNSA come from the germline V gene. The length of the CDR3 is 14 residues. After removal of 6 bases from V and 3 bases from J, the junction contained 5 bases not matched to a gene. The CDR3 here is CASSGRDRGYEQYF. The CDR3 nucleotides read TGTGCCAGCAGTGGCCGGGACAGGGGCTACGAGCAGTACTTC.

The chain is built from TRBV30 and TRBJ2-5; TRBD1 matches 10 bases. Trimming cost V 5 bases and J 11 bases; bases outside gene matches: 14. Germline-derived CDR1 and CDR2 are GTSNPN and SVGIG (reference sequence). CDR3 size: 14 residues. The CDR3 DNA follows: TGTGCCTGGGATTCGACAGGGGGCTACAATGAGCAGTACTTC. It is translated as CAWDSTGGYNEQYF.